The T cell receptor (beta chain) described here comes from a study of blood T cell repertoires in COVID-19. Background on the study: Collection of acute and convalescent COVID-19 samples took place in the United States, Italy and Spain.

This table comes from immunoSEQ multiplex PCR, and its TCRdb copy is limited to in-frame clones, with some not included. In the table there are under 150,000 clones, about four fifths of which are singletons. Trimming took 1 base from V and 2 from J; bases not matched to a gene: 5. Germline V gene data show CDR1 as SGHTA and CDR2 as FQGNSA. The CDR3 covers 18 residues. In this sample, this clone turned up a few times. This same CDR3 is encoded by further DNA sequences in the sample. Input material: peripheral blood. The TCR sequence derives from a woman at least 80 years old in a cohort sampled during active or convalescent COVID-19. The gene calls are TRBV7-2 and TRBJ2-5; 15 positions match TRBD2. The CDR3 DNA sequence: TGTGCCAGCAGCTTAGTAGGGACTAGCGGGGGGCCACAAGAGACCCAGTACTTC. Residues: CASSLVGTSGGPQETQYF. Drawing the rest from reference TRBV7-2 and TRBJ2-5, the complete variable domain is GAGVSQSPSNKVTEKGKDVELRCDPISGHTALYWYRQSLGQGLEFLIYFQGNSAPDKSGLPSDRFSAERTGGSVSTLTIQRTQQEDSAVYLCASSLVGTSGGPQETQYFGPGTRLLVL.